Described below is a single TCR beta chain sequence and its context. The sample originates from a study of response to subunit inactivated influenza vaccine. MiXCR, applied by TCRdb to the RT-PCR reads, yields one record per CDR3 protein. The top ten hold around a tenth of the sample, which has roughly 700,000 distinct CDR3 sequences, about 15% seen once. V lost 3 bases and J lost 6, with 17 bases in between. This CDR3 comprises 15 residues. Looked up from germline, CDR1 is KGHDR and CDR2 is SFDVKD. The origin of this receptor is a man between 45 and 60 years old who received an inactivated influenza vaccine. The genes are TRBV24-1 and TRBJ2-7; D could derive from TRBD1 or TRBD2 (5 bases each). The source material was PBMCs from blood, sampled roughly 12 days after vaccination. The CDR3 region has the DNA TGTGCCACCAGTGATCCCGGGACGGGTCAAGGCGAGCAGTACTTC. This translates into CATSDPGTGQGEQYF.